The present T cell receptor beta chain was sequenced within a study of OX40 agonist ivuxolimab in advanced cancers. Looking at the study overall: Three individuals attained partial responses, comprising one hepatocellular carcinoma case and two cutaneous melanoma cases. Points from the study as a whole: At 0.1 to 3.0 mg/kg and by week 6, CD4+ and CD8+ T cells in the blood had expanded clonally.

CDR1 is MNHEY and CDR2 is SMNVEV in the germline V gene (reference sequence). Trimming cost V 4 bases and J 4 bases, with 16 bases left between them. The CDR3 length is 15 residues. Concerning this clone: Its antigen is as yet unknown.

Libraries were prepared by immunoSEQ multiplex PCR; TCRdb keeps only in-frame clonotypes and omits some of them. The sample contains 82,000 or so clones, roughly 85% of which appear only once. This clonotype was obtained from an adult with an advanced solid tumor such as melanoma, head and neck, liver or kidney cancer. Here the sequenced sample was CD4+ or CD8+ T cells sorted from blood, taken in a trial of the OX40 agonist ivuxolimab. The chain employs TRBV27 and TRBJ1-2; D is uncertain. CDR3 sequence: CASSWGGGGVYGYTF. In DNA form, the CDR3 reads TGTGCCAGCAGTTGGGGAGGCGGAGGAGTCTATGGCTACACCTTC.